This T cell receptor beta chain was captured in a study of vaccination and CD4 T cells after COVID-19. TCRdb fed the PCR reads into MiXCR, producing one record per CDR3 protein. The sample consists of around 37,000 distinct CDR3 sequences, 36% of them appearing once. V trimming: 5 bases; J trimming: 3 bases; junction bases outside the gene matches: 9. The CDR3 loop spans 15 amino acids. The germline V gene has CDR1 MDHEN and CDR2 SYDVKM. Time point meaning: late sampling 161 to 241 days after vaccination in three convalescent patients. This clonotype was obtained from a human donor who had recovered from COVID-19. The source material was CD4+ T cells from blood, sampled about 7 months after SARS-CoV-2 vaccination. This rearrangement joins TRBV28 to TRBJ1-2, with 7 bases identical to TRBD1. The CDR3 region has the DNA TGTGCCAGCAGTCCGTGGACAGGTAGGGACTATGGCTACACCTTC. It specifies CASSPWTGRDYGYTF.